The 3 T cell receptor beta chains listed next were all sequenced from one sample in a study of cytomegalovirus exposure and HLA in healthy donors. The PCR was carried out with 60 Vbeta primers and 13 Jbeta primers. Sequenced by immunoSEQ multiplex PCR; TCRdb stores in-frame clones only, minus some. This repertoire shows 150,000 to 200,000 clones, 87% found once; its top ten account for over 0.2%. Sequenced material: PBMCs. Source of these receptors: a girl less than two years old in good health and CMV-seronegative.

This clone has a handful of counts. The chain carries TRBV7-9 and TRBJ2-5, with TRBD2 identical over 7 bases. The J segment lost 0 bases and the V segment lost 8 bases, leaving 6 bases of the junction unmatched. The germline V gene encodes CDR1 SEHNR and CDR2 FQNEAQ (reference sequence). This CDR3 is built from 14 residues. CDR3: CASVLAEDQETQYF. CDR3 nucleotides: TGTGCCAGCGTGCTAGCGGAGGACCAAGAGACCCAGTACTTC.

CDR3: CASSPTGARETQYF. As DNA, the CDR3 is TGCGCCAGCAGCCCCACCGGCGCGCGGGAGACCCAGTACTTC. The V and J genes are TRBV4-1 and TRBJ2-5; D gene ambiguous. The germline gives CDR1 MGHRA, CDR2 YSYEKL. Trimming took off 4 bases at V and 5 bases at J, with 14 bases between the two ends. This CDR3 is 14 amino acids long.

The V call is TRBV7-3, the J call TRBJ2-2, with 7 positions matching TRBD2. The CDR3 totals 16 residues. The germline gives CDR1 SGHTA, CDR2 FQGTGA. V shed 3 bases, J shed 6 bases, and the junction held 10 bases outside the gene matches. The CDR3 region has the DNA TGTGCCAGCAGCTTCCTCCCCGGGACTAAGTCCGGGGAGCTGTTTTTT. Amino acid sequence: CASSFLPGTKSGELFF.